What follows are 21 T cell receptor beta chains derived from one specimen sequenced in a study of early T cells in non-severe SARS-CoV-2 infection. Each CDR3 protein is one row after TCRdb ran MiXCR on the 5' RACE reads. The sample has approximately 71,000 distinct CDR3 sequences; 10% to 15% are singletons. The sample comprised whole blood. These receptors were obtained from an adult who was a healthcare worker with PCR-confirmed SARS-CoV-2 infection or an uninfected control (not recorded which).

CDR3 DNA: TGCGCCAGCAGCCAAGATCCTATCCAGGGGGGACGTGGAAACACCATATATTTT. Its translation: CASSQDPIQGGRGNTIYF. V gene TRBV4-3 combines with J gene TRBJ1-3; the match to TRBD1 covers 7 bases. The germline CDR1 and CDR2 sequences are LGHNA and YSLEER. V was clipped by 0 bases and J by 3 bases; unmatched bases: 11. CDR3 length equals 18 residues.

As regards this clonotype: This may be a read error: a much more frequent sequence differs by one nucleotide. The conserved closing phenylalanine or tryptophan is absent in this CDR3, likely reflecting a read error. CDR3 sequence (DNA): TGCGCCAGCAGGGTGGACACTAGCACAGATACGCAGTATCTT. This encodes CASRVDTSTDTQYL. The chain combines TRBV10-1 with TRBJ2-3; tentatively, D is TRBD1 (5 bases). The CDR3 has 14 residues. Per germline, CDR1 WNHNN and CDR2 SYGVQD (reference sequence). Trimming cost V 6 bases and J 0 bases, with 10 bases left between them.

This clonotype was counted many times. The CDR3 DNA reads as TGTGCCAGCAGTGCAGGGGTCGGAAATTCACCCCTCCACTTT. It translates to CASSAGVGNSPLHF. The rearrangement links TRBV6-5 to TRBJ1-6; TRBD1 might be the D (6 bases). The CDR3 contains 14 residues. Germline V gene lookup returns CDR1 MNHEY and CDR2 SVGAGI. Trimming stripped 5 bases from V and 7 bases from J, with 12 bases between.

CDR3 sequence (DNA): TGTGCCAGCAGCAAAGACAGGGTTTGGGGTCAGCCCCAGCATTTT. Amino acid sequence: CASSKDRVWGQPQHF. This chain uses TRBV27 with TRBJ1-5, with TRBD1 matching over 7 bases. With V trimmed by 6 bases and J by 6 bases, 11 bases remained unmatched. The germline CDR1 and CDR2 sequences are MNHEY and SMNVEV (reference sequence). The CDR3 is 15 residues long.

This clonotype is a singleton in its sample. The junction departs from germline at one end; a sequencing error may be responsible. The rearrangement links TRBV2 to TRBJ1-2; possibly TRBD1 for D (6 bases). CDR3 length equals 14 residues. Germline lookup yields CDR1 SNHLY and CDR2 FYNNEI. The CDR3 loop is CAGSDSRGTYGYTF. CDR3 DNA sequence: TGTGCCGGCAGTGACTCAAGGGGGACCTATGGCTACACCTTC.

The chain employs TRBV7-2 and TRBJ1-5; unclear D gene. The CDR3 consists of 17 residues. V was cut by 2 bases and J by 1 base, with 15 bases left in between. The germline V gene has CDR1 SGHTA and CDR2 FQGNSA. The CDR3 DNA sequence: TGTGCCAGCAGCTTAATTCCCCCACAGACCAGCAATCAGCCCCAGCATTTT. Encoded protein: CASSLIPPQTSNQPQHF.

This clonotype was seen only a few times. V usage is TRBV7-6 and J usage is TRBJ2-1; D possibly corresponds to TRBD1 (5 bases). The CDR3 length is 13 residues. Trimming shortened V by 5 bases and J by 6 bases, and 11 bases separated the two germline ends. CDR1 is SGHVS, CDR2 FNYEAQ, per germline. CDR3 protein: CASSIRVGNEQFF. Here the CDR3 DNA reads TGTGCCAGCAGCATCAGGGTGGGCAATGAGCAGTTCTTC.

This clonotype was picked up a small number of times. The chain employs TRBV12-3 or TRBV12-4 and TRBJ1-2; D call uncertain. The V and J ends lost 7 bases and 0 bases respectively, with 9 bases between them. The CDR3 consists of 13 residues. This CDR3 is CASTYTPNYGYTF. The CDR3 DNA reads as TGTGCCAGCACCTATACCCCTAACTATGGCTACACCTTC.

This clonotype showed up just a few times. The gene calls are TRBV11-2 and TRBJ2-5; tentatively, D is TRBD1 or TRBD2 (5 bases each). V lost 5 bases to trimming and J lost 3 bases, with 16 bases between them. This CDR3 comprises 15 residues. The germline V gene has CDR1 SGHAT and CDR2 FQNNGV. This chain's CDR3 is CASSHPWDGKETQYF. The CDR3 DNA follows: TGTGCCAGCAGCCACCCGTGGGACGGAAAAGAGACCCAGTACTTC.

This clonotype has only a few counts. This chain joins TRBV7-9 and TRBJ2-2; 9 bases are a match to TRBD2. The CDR3 sequence is 16 residues long. Germline V gives CDR1 SEHNR, CDR2 FQNEAQ (reference sequence). V trimming: 5 bases; J trimming: 3 bases; junction bases outside the gene matches: 7. CDR3 nucleotides: TGTGCCAGCAGCAACCCTAGCGGGGCGGACACCGGGGAGCTGTTTTTT. Protein: CASSNPSGADTGELFF.

This clonotype was counted once. V gene TRBV6-1 combines with J gene TRBJ2-7; D is uncertain. Germline CDR1 MNHNS, CDR2 SASEGT. The CDR3 sequence is 12 residues long. V shed 1 base and J shed 3 bases, with 4 bases lying between them. The CDR3 region has the DNA TGTGCCAGCAGTGAAGTCAGCTACGAGCAGTACTTC. It yields the protein CASSEVSYEQYF.

On this clonotype: This may stem from a read error, because a much larger clone lies one nucleotide away. J is TRBJ2-7 and V is TRBV7-8; 7 bases line up with TRBD2. The CDR3 has 13 amino acids. The V gene's germline CDR1 is SGHVS and CDR2 FQNEAQ. In nucleotides, the CDR3 is TGTACCAGCAGCTTAAGCGGGGCCTACGAGCAGTACTTC. This encodes CTSSLSGAYEQYF.

This clonotype has just a few counts. V usage is TRBV6-2 or TRBV6-3 and J usage is TRBJ2-3; D may correspond to TRBD1 or TRBD2 (5 bases each). Between the trimmed V and J ends, which lost 2 bases and 0 bases, there was a span of 18 bases. The CDR3 runs 18 residues. Per germline, CDR1 MNHEY and CDR2 SVGEGT. CDR3 sequence: CASSYRATGLPSTDTQYF. CDR3 coding DNA: TGTGCCAGCAGTTACCGGGCTACGGGGCTCCCTAGCACAGATACGCAGTATTTT.

This clonotype was counted many times. The chain joins TRBV11-2 to TRBJ1-2, with D uncertain. The CDR3 consists of 13 residues. Trimming removed 3 bases from V and 4 bases from J, with 9 bases in between. CDR1 and CDR2 (germline): SGHAT, FQNNGV. CDR3 loop: CASSLRLLYGYTF. The CDR3 bases are TGTGCCAGCAGCTTGAGGCTACTCTATGGCTACACCTTC.

This clonotype was seen more than once but under ten times. The V and J genes are TRBV3-1 and TRBJ1-5, with no clear D. The CDR3 has 14 amino acids. Per the germline V gene, CDR1 is LGHDT and CDR2 is YNNKEL (reference sequence). Trimming removed 4 bases at V and 0 bases at J, with 7 bases between. The CDR3 protein is CASSPRNSNQPQHF. DNA for the CDR3: TGTGCCAGCAGCCCCCGTAATAGCAATCAGCCCCAGCATTTT.

The chain is built from TRBV2 and TRBJ2-2; TRBD1 aligns across 7 bases. The germline V gene has CDR1 SNHLY and CDR2 FYNNEI. This CDR3 comprises 14 residues. Trimming at V came to 9 bases and at J to 3 bases, leaving 7 bases not matched to a gene. CDR3 coding DNA: TGTGCCAGTAGGGGGCAGGTGGACACCGGGGAGCTGTTTTTT. Its protein product is CASRGQVDTGELFF. Full variable domain (rest looked up from reference TRBV2 and TRBJ2-2): EPEVTQTPSHQVTQMGQEVILRCVPISNHLYFYWYRQILGQKVEFLVSFYNNEISEKSEIFDDQFSVERPDGSNFTLKIRSTKLEDSAMYFCASRGQVDTGELFFGEGSRLTVL.

The sample holds a few counts of this clonotype. CDR3 protein: CASSLGSVYGYTF. For the CDR3, the DNA is TGTGCCAGCAGCTTAGGTTCCGTCTATGGCTACACCTTC. The chain combines TRBV7-9 with TRBJ1-2; D ambiguous. V lost 1 base and J lost 4, with 7 bases in between. The length of the CDR3 is 13 residues. Germline V gene sequence: CDR1 SEHNR, CDR2 FQNEAQ (reference sequence).

This sequence joins TRBV30 and TRBJ2-2, with 10 nucleotides matching TRBD1. V gave up 5 bases and J gave up 3 bases; unmatched junction bases: 12. Germline V gene data show CDR1 as GTSNPN and CDR2 as SVGIG (reference sequence). The CDR3 length is 17 residues. CDR3 coding DNA: TGTGCCTGGTCCAAACCGGGACAGGGGCCCTACACCGGGGAGCTGTTTTTT. This translates into CAWSKPGQGPYTGELFF.

The chain combines TRBV7-9 with TRBJ2-2; D remains unclear. Trimming removed 1 base at V and 3 bases at J, with 6 bases between. The CDR3 extends over 14 amino acids. Germline values: CDR1 SEHNR, CDR2 FQNEAQ (reference sequence). The CDR3 DNA follows: TGTGCCAGCAGCTTAGAAGGGTACACCGGGGAGCTGTTTTTT. Protein: CASSLEGYTGELFF.

This clonotype was recorded many times. The rearrangement links TRBV25-1 to TRBJ2-7; D ambiguous. CDR3 length: 13 amino acids. Trimming stripped 1 base from V and 6 bases from J, with 10 bases between. CDR1 and CDR2 (germline): MGHDK, SYGVNS. The CDR3 DNA follows: TGTGCCAGCAGTGAATCCCTCCGTAGCGAGCAGTACTTC. Protein: CASSESLRSEQYF.

This clonotype appeared many times. This chain uses TRBV12-3 or TRBV12-4 with TRBJ1-2, with 8 bases matching TRBD1. The J segment lost 4 bases and the V segment lost 3 bases, leaving 7 bases of the junction unmatched. The CDR3 is made up of 15 amino acids. CDR3 amino acids: CASSLRTGPFYGYTF. The CDR3 nucleotides are TGTGCCAGCAGTTTGAGGACAGGGCCTTTCTATGGCTACACCTTC.